This record concerns one T cell receptor beta chain sequence. The sample is drawn from a study of cytomegalovirus exposure and HLA in healthy donors. CDR3 length equals 13 residues. V was pared by 4 bases and J by 6 bases, with 5 bases of the junction left unmatched. Germline loops: CDR1 SGDLS, CDR2 YYNGEE. The PCR made use of 60 Vbeta and 13 Jbeta primers. The data were produced by immunoSEQ multiplex PCR, yet TCRdb's version contains in-frame clones alone and is incomplete. The data show over 80,000 clones, with over 60% seen just once and approximately 5.8% held by the top ten. The chain couples TRBV9 to TRBJ2-7; 9 bases agree with TRBD1. The sample taken for sequencing was PBMCs. This receptor was taken from a boy aged 10-17 years in good health and CMV-seropositive. Written as DNA, the CDR3 is TGTGCCAGCAGCCCCAGACAGGGGGGCGAGCAGTACTTC. Its protein product is CASSPRQGGEQYF.